Following are 8 T cell receptor beta chains from one sample sequenced in a study of shared clonotypes between healthy human individuals. The protocol was immunoSEQ multiplex PCR, while the TCRdb copy is restricted to in-frame clones and leaves out a portion. Altogether 1.5 million to 2.5 million clones are present, just under 95% being singletons, with the ten largest covering 1% to 1.5%. Naive CD8 isolation took CD45RO-negative cells positively selected for CCR7 and excluded terminally differentiated effector memory CD45RA+ cells. The sequencing input was naive CD8+ T cells sorted from blood. These receptors were taken from a man between 18 and 29 years old in good health.

As DNA, the CDR3 is TGTGCTAGTGGTTTCGATGGCGGGGTAGGCCACGAGCAGTACTTC. This translates into CASGFDGGVGHEQYF. The rearrangement links TRBV12-5 to TRBJ2-7; tentative D call: TRBD2 (6 bases). The CDR3 is 15 amino acids. The V gene lost 3 bases and the J gene lost 5 bases, with 17 bases spanning the gap. Germline CDR1 LGHNT, CDR2 FRNRAP.

The V call is TRBV27, the J call TRBJ2-7, with 13 bases matching TRBD2. CDR1 is MNHEY, CDR2 SMNVEV, per germline (reference sequence). This CDR3 is 16 amino acids long. J lost 6 bases, V lost 1 base, and 6 bases had no gene match. This CDR3 reads CASSLFLGTSGVEQYF. CDR3 nucleotides: TGTGCCAGCAGTTTATTCCTTGGGACTAGCGGGGTCGAGCAGTACTTC.

The chain links TRBV6-1 to TRBJ2-1; D might be TRBD2 (5 bases). The CDR3 is made up of 13 amino acids. Per the germline V gene, CDR1 is MNHNS and CDR2 is SASEGT. Trimming cost V 8 bases and J 0 bases, with 8 bases left between them. The CDR3 DNA follows: TGTGCCAGCCCCAGCGGCTCCTACAATGAGCAGTTCTTC. Its translation: CASPSGSYNEQFF.

This clone was recorded once. The chain employs TRBV6-1 and TRBJ1-1, with 7 bases that match TRBD1. CDR1 and CDR2 (germline): MNHNS, SASEGT. The CDR3 consists of 14 residues. Trimming at V came to 10 bases and at J to 2 bases, leaving 10 bases not matched to a gene. DNA for the CDR3: TGTGCCACCGGGGGCGGGACAGAAAACACTGAAGCTTTCTTT. This sequence encodes CATGGGTENTEAFF.

V is TRBV29-1 and J is TRBJ2-7; D gene ambiguous. Germline V lookup: CDR1 SQVTM, CDR2 ANQGSEA. This CDR3 comprises 13 residues. Trimming stripped 6 bases from V and 0 bases from J, with 12 bases between. CDR3 nucleotides: TGCAGCGTAGAAACAGCTAGCTCCTACGAGCAGTACTTC. Translated: CSVETASSYEQYF.

The V gene is TRBV28, the J gene TRBJ2-5, with D perhaps TRBD2 (5 bases). V shed 3 bases and J shed 0 bases, with 8 bases lying between them. Germline CDR1 MDHEN, CDR2 SYDVKM. The CDR3 is made up of 14 amino acids. The CDR3 sequence: CASSLEAYQETQYF. The CDR3 DNA reads as TGTGCCAGCAGTTTGGAGGCGTACCAAGAGACCCAGTACTTC.

The CDR3 loop reads CASSSIRQGGWYTGELFF. The DNA for the CDR3 is TGTGCCAGCAGTTCCATCCGACAGGGAGGGTGGTACACCGGGGAGCTGTTTTTT. The chain is built from TRBV27 and TRBJ2-2; D may correspond to TRBD1 or TRBD2 (7 bases each). V dropped 4 bases and J dropped 3 bases, with 21 bases sitting between them. The CDR3 extends over 18 amino acids. CDR1 and CDR2 (germline): MNHEY, SMNVEV (reference sequence).

On this clone: A much larger clone sits a single nucleotide away, making a read error possible. This same CDR3 is encoded by further DNA sequences in the sample. The gene calls are TRBV13 and TRBJ2-7; D call uncertain. The V gene's germline CDR1 is PRHDT and CDR2 FYEKMQ (reference sequence). The CDR3 runs 13 residues. V lost 1 base and J lost 0, with 4 bases in between. The CDR3 coding sequence is TGTGCCAGCAGCTTAGACCGCTCCTACGAGCAGTACTTC. It is translated as CASSLDRSYEQYF.